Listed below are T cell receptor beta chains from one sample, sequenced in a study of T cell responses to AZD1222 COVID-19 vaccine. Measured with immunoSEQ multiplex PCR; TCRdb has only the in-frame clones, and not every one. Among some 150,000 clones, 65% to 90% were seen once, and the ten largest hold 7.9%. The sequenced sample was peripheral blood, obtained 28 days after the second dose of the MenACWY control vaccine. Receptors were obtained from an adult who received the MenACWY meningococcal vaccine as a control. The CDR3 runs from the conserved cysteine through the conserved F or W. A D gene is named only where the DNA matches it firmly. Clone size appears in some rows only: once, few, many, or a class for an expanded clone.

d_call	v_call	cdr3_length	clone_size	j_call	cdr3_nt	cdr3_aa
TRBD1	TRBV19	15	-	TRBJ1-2	TGTGCCAGTAGTTCCACGAAGAGGGGGCAGGTTGGCTACACCTTC	CASSSTKRGQVGYTF
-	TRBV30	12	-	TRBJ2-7	TGTGCCTGGAGTGGAGGGACCTACGAGCAGTACTTC	CAWSGGTYEQYF
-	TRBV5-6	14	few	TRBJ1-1	TGTGCCAGCAGAAGGCAGGCCCTGAACACTGAAGCTTTCTTT	CASRRQALNTEAFF
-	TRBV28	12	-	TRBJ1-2	TGTGCCAGCAGCTCGACAGGTTATGGCTACACCTTC	CASSSTGYGYTF
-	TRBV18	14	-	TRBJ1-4	TGTGCCAGCTCACCAGGGCAGGCACTCGAAAAACTGTTTTTT	CASSPGQALEKLFF
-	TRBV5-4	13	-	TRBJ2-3	TGTGCCAGCAGCTTGAGGGGGACAGATACGCAGTATTTT	CASSLRGTDTQYF
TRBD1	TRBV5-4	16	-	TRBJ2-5	TGTGCCAGCAGCCGCGGGACAGGAGGCTTCCAAGAGACCCAGTACTTC	CASSRGTGGFQETQYF
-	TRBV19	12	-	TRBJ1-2	TGTGCCAGCTCCGGCCCTGGGTATGGCTACACCTTC	CASSGPGYGYTF
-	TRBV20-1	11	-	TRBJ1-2	TGCAGTGCCCGTCTGTTGGGGTCTTGGACCTTC	CSARLLGSWTF
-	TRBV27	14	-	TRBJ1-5	TGTGCCAGCAGTTTTATAGGGTACAATCAGCCCCAGCATTTT	CASSFIGYNQPQHF
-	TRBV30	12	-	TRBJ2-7	TGTGCCTGGAGTTGGACCGTCTACGAGCAGTACTTC	CAWSWTVYEQYF
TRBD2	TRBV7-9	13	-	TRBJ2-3	TGTGCCAGCAGCTTAGCAACTAGCGGGGGCCTCCTATTT	CASSLATSGGLLF
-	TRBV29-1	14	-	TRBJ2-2	TGCAGCGGAACAGGGTTGTTTGGCACCGGGGAGCTGTTTTTT	CSGTGLFGTGELFF
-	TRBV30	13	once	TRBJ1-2	TGTGCCTGGAGTTCTACCGTCAACTATGGCTACACCTTC	CAWSSTVNYGYTF
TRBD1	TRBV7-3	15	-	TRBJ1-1	TGTGCCAGCAGCCCCACGTCGGACAGGGGGTCTGAAGCTTTCTTT	CASSPTSDRGSEAFF
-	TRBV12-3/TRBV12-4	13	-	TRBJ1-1	TGTGCCAGCAGTGGCAATATGAACACTGAAGCTTTCTTT	CASSGNMNTEAFF
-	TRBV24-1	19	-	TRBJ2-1	TGTGCCACCAGTGATTTGAGGGCGTACAGAAGTCCTACTTACAATGAGCAGTTCTTC	CATSDLRAYRSPTYNEQFF
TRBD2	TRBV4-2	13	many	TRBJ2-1	TGTGCCAGCAGCCCGGGACTAGCGCATGAGCAGTTCTTC	CASSPGLAHEQFF
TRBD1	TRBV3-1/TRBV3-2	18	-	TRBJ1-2	TGTGCCAGCAGCCAAGATAGGTTGGGACAGGATCTTTTCTATGGCTACACCTTC	CASSQDRLGQDLFYGYTF
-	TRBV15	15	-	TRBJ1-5	TGTGCCACCAGCAGAGATAAAGGGTGGAATCAGCCCCAGCATTTT	CATSRDKGWNQPQHF
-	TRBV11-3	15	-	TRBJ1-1	TGTGCCAGCAGCTTTGGTGGTCGAGGGAACACTGAAGCTTTCTTT	CASSFGGRGNTEAFF
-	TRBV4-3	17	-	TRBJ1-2	TGCGCCAGCAGCCAAGATCCGAGCCCGGACGGCTTCGTCGTCTACACCTTC	CASSQDPSPDGFVVYTF
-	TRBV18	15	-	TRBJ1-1	TGTGCCAGCTCCCCCATCCCATCGCTGAACACTGAAGCTTTCTTT	CASSPIPSLNTEAFF
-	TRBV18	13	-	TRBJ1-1	TGTGCCAGTATCGATTCAGGGAACACTGAAGCTTTCTTT	CASIDSGNTEAFF
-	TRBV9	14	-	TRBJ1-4	TGTGCCAGCAGCGTCGGGACACATAATGAAAAACTGTTTTTT	CASSVGTHNEKLFF
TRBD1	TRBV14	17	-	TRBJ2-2	TGTGCCAGCAGCCAGTTAACCGGGACAGCGAACACCGGGGAGCTGTTTTTT	CASSQLTGTANTGELFF
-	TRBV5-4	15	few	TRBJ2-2	TGTGCCAGCAGCTTAAGGGGGGCGAGCACCGGGGAGCTGTTTTTT	CASSLRGASTGELFF
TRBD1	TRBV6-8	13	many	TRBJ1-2	TGTGCCAGCAGCCGACAGGGCTCTGGGGGCTACACCTTC	CASSRQGSGGYTF
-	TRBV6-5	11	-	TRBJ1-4	TGTGCCAGCAGTTTCGGAAAAAAACTGTTTTTT	CASSFGKKLFF
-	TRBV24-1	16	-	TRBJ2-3	TGTGCCACCAGTGATCCTCCGGGAGCGGACACAGATACGCAGTATTTT	CATSDPPGADTDTQYF
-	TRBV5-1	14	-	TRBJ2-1	TGCGCCAGCAGCTGGGCGGGGCGGAACAATGAGCAGTTCTTC	CASSWAGRNNEQFF